The rows below give T cell receptor beta chains drawn from one sample of a study of blood T cells in healthy people across ages. MiXCR was run by TCRdb on the 5' RACE reads, yielding one entry per CDR3 protein. The sample shows fewer than 1.5 million distinct CDR3 sequences, 35% to 45% of them seen only once. Sequenced material: blood. These TCRs come from a woman under 30 in good health. Each CDR3 is given with its conserved first and last residue. The D gene is left open where the match is weak. Expanded clones get a size class; other rows say once, few or many, or leave the size out.

>-|TRBJ2-1|TRBD2|TRBV27
CASSLSGAGRVEQFF
>-|TRBJ2-3|TRBD2|TRBV6-5
CASSYLLAGARTDTQYF
>-|-|TRBD2|TRBV7-2
CASSALAGGAETQYF
>-|TRBJ1-2|-|TRBV5-1
CASTPRDDNYGYTF
>few|TRBJ2-4|-|TRBV7-9
CASSPGDIQYF
>few|TRBJ2-7|TRBD2|TRBV25-1
CASSVGGVNYEQYF
>-|TRBJ2-7|-|TRBV20-1
CSARLAGIYEQYF
>-|TRBJ2-3|TRBD2|TRBV7-3
CASSPSGGGRADTQYF
>-|TRBJ2-7|TRBD1|TRBV28
CASSPQGAHYEQYF
>-|TRBJ1-2|TRBD1|TRBV20-1
CSTRQGEGYTF
>many|TRBJ2-6|-|TRBV9
CASSVGAGANVLTF
>-|TRBJ2-7|TRBD1|TRBV28
CASSSPQDRGDEQYF
>few|TRBJ1-2|-|TRBV28
CASATPGTGYTF
>-|TRBJ2-7|-|TRBV14
CASSQEYGGSYEQYF
>-|TRBJ1-1|TRBD1|TRBV7-8
CASSSRSGGSAEAFF
>-|TRBJ1-4|TRBD1|TRBV9
CASSPAGQGEVEKLFF
>-|TRBJ2-1|-|TRBV10-3
CAISEAHEQFF
>-|TRBJ2-1|TRBD2|TRBV20-1
CSAKILAAPYNEQFF
>few|TRBJ1-4|-|TRBV25-1
CASSEFGGNEKLFF
>-|TRBJ1-2|-|TRBV28
CASTLKPYGYTF
>few|TRBJ2-7|-|TRBV11-2
CASSLGTTGPIEDQYF
>once|TRBJ1-2|TRBD1|TRBV3-1
CASSQTNDRENYGYTF
>-|TRBJ2-6|-|TRBV2
CASGGASSGANVLTF
>-|TRBJ2-1|-|TRBV28
CASRTGFYNEQFF
>few|TRBJ1-2|-|TRBV5-1
CASSIGTVDYGYTF
>-|TRBJ2-3|TRBD2|TRBV3-1
CASSQVTSGSADTQYF
>-|TRBJ2-6|-|TRBV29-1
CSVEDWDVKGNPSGANVLTF
>-|TRBJ2-2|-|TRBV7-9
CASSSNGLSATGELFF
>few|TRBJ2-7|TRBD1|TRBV12-3/TRBV12-4
CASSLDGTVYEQYF
>-|TRBJ2-3|-|TRBV27
CASSLWSRDTQYF
>few|TRBJ2-3|TRBD2|TRBV24-1
CATSDGTSGGASDTQYF
>-|TRBJ2-6|-|TRBV12-3/TRBV12-4
CASSPSTSSGANVLTF
>few|-|TRBD1|TRBV27
CASSSRDRFGHEQYF
>few|TRBJ2-7|-|TRBV29-1
CSVRRGGAYEQYF
>-|TRBJ1-2|-|TRBV14
CASSPARTYGYTF
>few|TRBJ1-1|-|TRBV4-2
CASSQDRDRWGTEAFF
>-|-|TRBD1|TRBV6-1
CASSGGQGLIQYEQYF
>-|TRBJ1-4|-|TRBV11-1
CASSLAGDMPHEKLFF
>few|TRBJ2-7|-|TRBV2
CASRVDEQYF
>once|-|TRBD2|TRBV4-2
CASSHGVSSGTVQETQFF
>-|TRBJ1-5|-|TRBV29-1
CSVEDSSRQGLNQPQHF
>few|TRBJ2-1|TRBD2|TRBV6-2/TRBV6-3
CASSYPGLAARPYNEQFF
>few|TRBJ2-5|-|TRBV10-2
CASNTDSEETQYF
>-|TRBJ2-1|-|TRBV20-1
CSARDGRGYNEQFF
>-|TRBJ2-3|-|TRBV7-2
CASSTRPGSSTDTQYF
>-|TRBJ2-5|-|TRBV7-2
CASSLIGSHNEQYF
>once|TRBJ2-5|-|TRBV15
CVTSEEREQYF
>-|TRBJ2-7|TRBD1|TRBV30
CACRRTGSTEQYF
>-|TRBJ1-1|-|TRBV20-1
CSAPDGRMNTEAFF
>few|TRBJ2-7|TRBD2|TRBV16
CASSQTSGRGYEQYF
>many|TRBJ2-7|-|TRBV4-1
CASSQEHRSYEQYF
>-|TRBJ2-1|-|TRBV13
CASSLGTPPYNEQFF
>few|TRBJ2-7|-|TRBV7-9
CASSRSYHEQYF